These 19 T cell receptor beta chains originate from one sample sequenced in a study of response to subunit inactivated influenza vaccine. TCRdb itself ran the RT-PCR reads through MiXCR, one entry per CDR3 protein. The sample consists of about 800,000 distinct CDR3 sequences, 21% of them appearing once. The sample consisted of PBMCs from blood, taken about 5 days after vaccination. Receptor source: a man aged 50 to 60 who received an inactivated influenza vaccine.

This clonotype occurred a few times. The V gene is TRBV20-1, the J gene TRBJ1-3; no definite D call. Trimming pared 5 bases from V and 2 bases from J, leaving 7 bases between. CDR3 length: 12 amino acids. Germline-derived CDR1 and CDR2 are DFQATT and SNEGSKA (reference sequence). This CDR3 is CSAWTAGNTIYF. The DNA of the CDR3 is TGCAGTGCTTGGACGGCTGGAAACACCATATATTTT.

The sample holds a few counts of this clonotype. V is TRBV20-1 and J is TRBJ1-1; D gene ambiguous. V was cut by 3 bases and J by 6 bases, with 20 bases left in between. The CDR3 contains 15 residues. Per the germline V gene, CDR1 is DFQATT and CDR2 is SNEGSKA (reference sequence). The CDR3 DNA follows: TGCAGTGCTAGGAGGGAAGGAGGGCGCGGGTCTGAAGCTTTCTTT. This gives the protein CSARREGGRGSEAFF.

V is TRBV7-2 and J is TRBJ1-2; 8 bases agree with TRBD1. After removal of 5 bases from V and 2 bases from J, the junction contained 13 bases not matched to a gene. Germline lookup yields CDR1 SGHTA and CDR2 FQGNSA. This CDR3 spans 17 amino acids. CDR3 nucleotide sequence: TGTGCCAGCAGCCCGACGACTCTTCAGGGGGCGAACTATGGCTACACCTTC. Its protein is CASSPTTLQGANYGYTF.

CDR3 amino acids: CAISEPTRGGRSYEQYF. CDR3 bases: TGTGCCATCAGTGAGCCCACTAGAGGGGGGCGCTCCTACGAGCAGTACTTC. The gene calls are TRBV10-3 and TRBJ2-7; either TRBD1 or TRBD2 may fit D (6 bases each). The CDR3 runs 17 residues. Looked up from germline, CDR1 is ENHRY and CDR2 is SYGVKD. The ends were cut back, 2 bases at V and 0 bases at J, with 17 bases in the middle.

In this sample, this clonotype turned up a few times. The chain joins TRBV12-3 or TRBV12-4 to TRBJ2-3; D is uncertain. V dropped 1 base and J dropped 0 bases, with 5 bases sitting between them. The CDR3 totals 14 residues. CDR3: CASSLDASTDTQYF. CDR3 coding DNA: TGTGCCAGCAGTTTAGACGCTAGCACAGATACGCAGTATTTT.

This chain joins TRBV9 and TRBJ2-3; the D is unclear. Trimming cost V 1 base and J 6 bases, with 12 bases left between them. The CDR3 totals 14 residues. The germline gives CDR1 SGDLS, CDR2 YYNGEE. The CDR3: CASSVSPVSDTQYF. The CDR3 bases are TGTGCCAGCAGCGTATCGCCAGTCTCGGATACGCAGTATTTT.

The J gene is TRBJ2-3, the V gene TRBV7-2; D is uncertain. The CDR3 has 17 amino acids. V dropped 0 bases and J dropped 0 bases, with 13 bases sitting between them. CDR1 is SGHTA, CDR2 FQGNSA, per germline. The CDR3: CASSLARVITSTDTQYF. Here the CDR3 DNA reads TGTGCCAGCAGCTTAGCGCGCGTAATTACTAGCACAGATACGCAGTATTTT.

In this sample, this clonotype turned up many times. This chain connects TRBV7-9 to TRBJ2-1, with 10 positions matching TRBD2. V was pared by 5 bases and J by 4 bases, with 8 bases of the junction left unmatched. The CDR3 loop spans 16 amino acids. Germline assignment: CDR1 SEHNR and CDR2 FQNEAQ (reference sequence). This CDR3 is CASSPTSGDTYNEQFF. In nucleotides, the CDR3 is TGTGCCAGCAGCCCAACTAGCGGGGATACTTACAATGAGCAGTTCTTC.

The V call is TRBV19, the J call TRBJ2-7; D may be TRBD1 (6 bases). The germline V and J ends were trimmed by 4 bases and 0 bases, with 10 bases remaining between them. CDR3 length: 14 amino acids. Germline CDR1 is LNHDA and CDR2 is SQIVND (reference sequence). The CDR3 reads CASSKVGASYEQYF. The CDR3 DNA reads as TGTGCCAGTAGTAAAGTGGGGGCCTCCTACGAGCAGTACTTC.

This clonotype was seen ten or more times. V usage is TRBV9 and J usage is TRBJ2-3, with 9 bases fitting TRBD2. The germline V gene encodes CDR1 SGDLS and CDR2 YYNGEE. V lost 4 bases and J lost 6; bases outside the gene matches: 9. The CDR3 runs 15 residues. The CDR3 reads CASSSRLADRDTQYF. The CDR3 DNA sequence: TGTGCCAGCAGCTCTCGACTAGCGGACCGTGATACGCAGTATTTT.

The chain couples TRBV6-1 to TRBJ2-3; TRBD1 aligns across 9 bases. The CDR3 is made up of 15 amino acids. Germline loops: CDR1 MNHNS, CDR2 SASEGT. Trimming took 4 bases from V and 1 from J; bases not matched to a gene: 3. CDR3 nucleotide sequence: TGTGCCAGCAGTGGCTGGACAGGGGGCACAGATACGCAGTATTTT. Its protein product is CASSGWTGGTDTQYF.

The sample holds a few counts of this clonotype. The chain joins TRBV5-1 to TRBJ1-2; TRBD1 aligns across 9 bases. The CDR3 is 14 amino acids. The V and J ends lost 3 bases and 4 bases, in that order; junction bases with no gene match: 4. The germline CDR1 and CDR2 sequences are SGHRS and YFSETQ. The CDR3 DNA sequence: TGCGCCAGCAGCTACGGACAGGGGATCTATGGCTACACCTTC. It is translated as CASSYGQGIYGYTF.

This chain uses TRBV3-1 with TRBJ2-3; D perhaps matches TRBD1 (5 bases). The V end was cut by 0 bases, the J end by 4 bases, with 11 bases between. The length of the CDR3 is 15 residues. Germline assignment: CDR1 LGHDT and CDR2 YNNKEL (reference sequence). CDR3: CASSQESGRADTQYF. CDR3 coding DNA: TGTGCCAGCAGCCAAGAGTCGGGCAGGGCAGATACGCAGTATTTT.

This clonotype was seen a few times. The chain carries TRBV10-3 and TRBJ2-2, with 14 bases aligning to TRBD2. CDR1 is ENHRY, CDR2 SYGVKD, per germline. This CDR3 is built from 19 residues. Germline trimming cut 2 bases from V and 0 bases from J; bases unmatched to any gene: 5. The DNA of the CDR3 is TGTGCCATCAGTGAGCCCGGGACTAGCGGGGGTGCGAACACCGGGGAGCTGTTTTTT. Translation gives CAISEPGTSGGANTGELFF.

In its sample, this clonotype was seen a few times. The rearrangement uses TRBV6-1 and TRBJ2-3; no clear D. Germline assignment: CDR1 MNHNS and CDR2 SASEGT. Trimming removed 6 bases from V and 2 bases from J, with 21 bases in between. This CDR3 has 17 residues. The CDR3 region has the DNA TGTGCCAGCAGCGGTACTGGGCGGAACCTATACACAGATACGCAGTATTTT. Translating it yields CASSGTGRNLYTDTQYF.

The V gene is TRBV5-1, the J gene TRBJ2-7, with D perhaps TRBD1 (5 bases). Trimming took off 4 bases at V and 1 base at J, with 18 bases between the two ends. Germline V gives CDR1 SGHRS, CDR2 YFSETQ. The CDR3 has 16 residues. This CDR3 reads CASSMRQGQGSYEQYF. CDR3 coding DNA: TGCGCCAGCAGCATGCGCCAGGGCCAGGGATCCTACGAGCAGTACTTC.

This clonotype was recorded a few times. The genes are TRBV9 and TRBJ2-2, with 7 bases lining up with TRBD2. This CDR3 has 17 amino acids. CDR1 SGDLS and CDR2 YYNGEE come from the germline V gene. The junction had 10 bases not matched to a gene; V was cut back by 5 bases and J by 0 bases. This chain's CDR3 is CASSHRGSGTNTGELFF. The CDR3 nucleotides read TGTGCCAGCAGTCATAGAGGGAGCGGGACGAACACCGGGGAGCTGTTTTTT.

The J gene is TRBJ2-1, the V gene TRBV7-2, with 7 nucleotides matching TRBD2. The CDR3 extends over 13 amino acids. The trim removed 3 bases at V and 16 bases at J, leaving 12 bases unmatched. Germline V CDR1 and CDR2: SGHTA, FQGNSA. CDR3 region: CASSFEVGAGVFF. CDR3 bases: TGTGCCAGCAGCTTCGAGGTTGGCGCGGGAGTATTCTTC. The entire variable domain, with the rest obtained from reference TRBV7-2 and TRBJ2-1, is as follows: GAGVSQSPSNKVTEKGKDVELRCDPISGHTALYWYRQSLGQGLEFLIYFQGNSAPDKSGLPSDRFSAERTGGSVSTLTIQRTQQEDSAVYLCASSFEVGAGVFFGPGTRLTVL.

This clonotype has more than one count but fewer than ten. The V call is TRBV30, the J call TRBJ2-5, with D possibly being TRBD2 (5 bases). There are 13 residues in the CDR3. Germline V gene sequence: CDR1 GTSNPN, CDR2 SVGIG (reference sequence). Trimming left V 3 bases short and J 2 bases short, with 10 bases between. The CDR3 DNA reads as TGTGCCTGGAGCCGAGACTATCAAGAGACCCAGTACTTC. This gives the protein CAWSRDYQETQYF.